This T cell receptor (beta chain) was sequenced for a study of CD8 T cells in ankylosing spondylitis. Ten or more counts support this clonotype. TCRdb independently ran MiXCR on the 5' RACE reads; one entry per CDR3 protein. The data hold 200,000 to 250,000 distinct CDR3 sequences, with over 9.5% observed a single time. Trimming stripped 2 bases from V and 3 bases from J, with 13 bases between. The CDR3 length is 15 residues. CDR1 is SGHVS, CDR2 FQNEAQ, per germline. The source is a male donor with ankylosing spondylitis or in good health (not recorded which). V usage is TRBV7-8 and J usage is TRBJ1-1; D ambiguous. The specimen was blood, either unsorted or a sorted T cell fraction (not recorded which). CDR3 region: CASSLTNLWDTEAFF. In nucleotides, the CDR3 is TGTGCCAGCAGCTTAACTAACCTGTGGGACACTGAAGCTTTCTTT. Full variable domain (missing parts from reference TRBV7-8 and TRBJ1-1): GAGVSQSPRYKVAKRGQDVALRCDPISGHVSLFWYQQALGQGPEFLTYFQNEAQLDKSGLPSDRFFAERPEGSVSTLKIQRTQQEDSAVYLCASSLTNLWDTEAFFGQGTRLTVV.